This T cell receptor (beta chain) is drawn from a study of cytomegalovirus exposure and HLA in healthy donors. The CDR3 is made up of 14 amino acids. V shed 1 base and J shed 4 bases, with 10 bases lying between them. Germline V gene lookup returns CDR1 SGHNT and CDR2 YYREEE (reference sequence). The PCR contained 60 Vbeta and 13 Jbeta primers. Only in-frame clones appear in the TCRdb table, and some are missing; sequencing was by immunoSEQ multiplex PCR. The repertoire shows some 110,000 clones; the top ten hold roughly 3.6%. The clonotype was recovered from a man in his thirties or forties in good health and CMV-seronegative. Sequencing was carried out using PBMCs. The chain combines TRBV5-4 with TRBJ2-3, with D possibly matching TRBD1 (6 bases). The CDR3 DNA sequence: TGTGCCAGCAGCTTGCAGACAGGCGCAGATACGCAGTATTTT. Translated: CASSLQTGADTQYF. Variable domain in full (rest from reference TRBV5-4 and TRBJ2-3): ETGVTQSPTHLIKTRGQQVTLRCSSQSGHNTVSWYQQALGQGPQFIFQYYREEENGRGNFPPRFSGLQFPNYSSELNVNALELDDSALYLCASSLQTGADTQYFGPGTRLTVL.